These T cell receptor beta chains were read from a single sample in a study of tumor and adjacent non-tumor tissue in lung cancer. TCRdb reanalysed the multiplex PCR reads using MiXCR and keeps one entry per CDR3 protein. The repertoire holds under 250,000 distinct CDR3 sequences, with 71% as singletons. The sequencing sample was made of lung tumor tissue. These receptor sequences come from a man aged 60 to 69 with non-small cell lung cancer. Each CDR3 is given without its conserved first and last residue.

v_gene,CDR3aa
TRBV4-2,ASSQPRDEQY
TRBV6-5,ASSLASRGLISGNTIY
TRBV20-1,SARGSYAPEQF
TRBV11-3,ASTSRPPIGELF
TRBV29-1,SAGQWNYGYT
TRBV11-3,VSSLSPGVGTEAF
TRBV6-6,ASTLDRASYDYT
TRBV4-1,ASSQPPGDTQY
TRBV30,ARIAGQTNGDEQF
TRBV6-1,ASSTGQGRMIEHRQY
TRBV11-2,ASSFTLDRGRIQAF
TRBV20-1,SAARPSGLRTDTQY
TRBV20-1,SARVGTSYNEQL
TRBV10-1,ASSESLARRSTDTQY
TRBV20-1,SARYNPGANVLT
TRBV6-2/TRBV6-3,ASRSGNIEELF
TRBV7-8,ANSRCAAGASGELF
TRBV4-3,ASSQYLSGSGTDAF
TRBV29-1,SVEGLGVMDEQY
TRBV20-1,SAKASGGTDTQY
TRBV11-2,ASNLGCSGNTIY
TRBV4-1,ASSQDQGGGTDTQY
TRBV11-1,ASSLGMIDRSYGYT
TRBV4-1,ASSQALGQGNQPQH
TRBV20-1,SARRLDTHY
TRBV20-1,SARDPREADTQY
TRBV28,ASRGTGDKYEQY
TRBV5-5,ASSFNPQGNTEAF
TRBV5-4,ANSWGGTGTREQY
TRBV11-3,ASSPTGGFGTDTQY
TRBV28,DSSFIQSEQY
TRBV12-1,ASSSTRQKNTGELF
TRBV4-2,ASSQDSRDWATDTQY
TRBV20-1,SAPTRGEEKLF
TRBV6-5,ASSYSRLVSEQF
TRBV4-1,ASSQDGVTEAF
TRBV6-6,SSSATGIGGNTIY
TRBV28,ASSSRWNTEVF